This TCR beta chain was obtained from a study of somatic mutations in cytotoxic T cells in rheumatoid arthritis. Study background: Blood samples of roughly 28 ml were drawn from patients (in EDTA) right after diagnosis and before any treatment. Nearly 100% purity was obtained when some V beta antibody-stained T-cell populations were flow-sorted; these included V beta1+ cells sequenced for TCRB. Study-wide findings and caveats: With roughly 65 patients examined, about eight had a largest CD8+ clone exceeding 20% of CD8+ cells.

V shed 2 bases, J shed 7 bases, and the junction held 12 bases outside the gene matches. The germline gives CDR1 SGHKS, CDR2 YYEKEE (reference sequence). The CDR3 spans 17 residues. For this clone: Its antigen is not identified.

The repertoire was sequenced with immunoSEQ multiplex PCR; TCRdb's copy has only in-frame clones and lacks some. The data contain about 10,000 clones, around four fifths of them seen just once; the ten biggest clones take up about 8.1%. Isolation of the CD4+ and CD8+ populations was accomplished via positive magnetic bead selection, with purity assessed by flow cytometry. The clonotype was recovered from an adult with rheumatoid arthritis. The sequencing input was CD8+ T cells sorted from blood. The chain carries TRBV5-5 and TRBJ1-6, with 7 bases identical to TRBD1. As DNA, the CDR3 is TGTGCCAGCAGCTTTCCCGGGGGAGGGGACAGCAATTCACCCCTCCACTTT. Protein sequence: CASSFPGGGDSNSPLHF.